This entry lists 21 T cell receptor beta chains sequenced from one sample in a study of human T cells and chemical hapten exposure. As for time point: patch test 2, 6 weeks after DPC sensitization. Treatment in this sample: therapeutic diphenylcyclopropenone sensitization with weekly scalp DPC. Each CDR3 protein gets one entry after TCRdb re-called the RACE reads with MiXCR. The data hold roughly 50,000 distinct CDR3 sequences, with about 10% observed a single time. Here the sequenced sample was whole blood, taken in connection with sensitization to the hapten diphenylcyclopropenone (DPC). Source of these receptors: a woman aged 50 to 60 with alopecia areata. Some clones in this sample may be carry-over from other donors' samples.

The V gene is TRBV29-1, the J gene TRBJ1-4; D not resolved. Germline CDR1 reads SQVTM; CDR2 reads ANQGSEA. Trimming removed 4 bases at V and 8 bases at J, with 11 bases between. The CDR3 sequence is 12 residues long. CDR3 sequence reads: CSVGEGREKLFF. CDR3 coding DNA: TGCAGCGTTGGGGAGGGAAGAGAAAAACTGTTTTTT.

This clonotype was picked up many times. The gene calls are TRBV6-6 and TRBJ1-4; D gene ambiguous. Trimming removed 5 bases from V and 8 bases from J, with 15 bases in between. Per the germline V gene, CDR1 is MNHNY and CDR2 is SVGAGI (reference sequence). The CDR3 totals 14 residues. This CDR3 is CASSPDPAGEKLFF. The CDR3 region has the DNA TGTGCCAGCAGTCCCGACCCTGCGGGCGAAAAACTGTTTTTT.

There are many counts of this clonotype. J is TRBJ2-2 and V is TRBV11-3; no definite D call. In germline, CDR1 is SGHNT, CDR2 YENEEA. The CDR3 is made up of 13 amino acids. Trimming removed 5 bases at V and 6 bases at J, with 10 bases between. The CDR3 protein is CASSPRESGELFF. DNA for the CDR3: TGTGCCAGCAGCCCTAGAGAATCCGGGGAGCTGTTTTTT.

The chain carries TRBV5-1 and TRBJ2-3; weak D call: TRBD1 (6 bases). The CDR3 spans 14 residues. Germline V lookup: CDR1 SGHRS, CDR2 YFSETQ. Trimming removed 3 bases from V and 1 base from J, with 9 bases in between. CDR3 in DNA: TGCGCCAGCAGCTCCAGGACAGGCACAGATACGCAGTATTTT. This gives the protein CASSSRTGTDTQYF.

There are a few counts of this clonotype. The chain joins TRBV7-6 to TRBJ2-5; 7 bases line up with TRBD2. This CDR3 is built from 13 residues. Germline CDR1 is SGHVS and CDR2 is FNYEAQ. With V trimmed by 1 base and J by 4 bases, 0 bases remained unmatched. The CDR3 coding sequence is TGTGCCAGCAGCTTAGGGGAGGGAGAGACCCAGTACTTC. Its protein product is CASSLGEGETQYF.

This clonotype was counted many times. This rearrangement joins TRBV25-1 to TRBJ1-2, with D unclear. The V end was cut by 4 bases, the J end by 6 bases, with 12 bases between. Germline loops: CDR1 MGHDK, CDR2 SYGVNS. The CDR3 totals 13 residues. This chain's CDR3 is CASSAGTSDGYTF. CDR3 in DNA: TGTGCCAGCAGTGCCGGAACCTCCGATGGCTACACCTTC.

This chain links TRBV19 with TRBJ2-1; tentatively, D is TRBD1 (8 bases). Trimming cost V 7 bases and J 3 bases, with 19 bases left between them. This CDR3 comprises 16 residues. Germline lookup yields CDR1 LNHDA and CDR2 SQIVND (reference sequence). CDR3 amino acids: CASTMGHRGGYNEQFF. CDR3 nucleotide sequence: TGTGCCAGTACCATGGGGCACAGGGGGGGCTACAATGAGCAGTTCTTC.

Many counts were recorded for this clonotype. The V call is TRBV6-6, the J call TRBJ1-3, with TRBD1 identical over 10 bases. Germline V gene sequence: CDR1 MNHNY, CDR2 SVGAGI (reference sequence). The CDR3 spans 13 residues. The junction had 5 bases not matched to a gene; V was cut back by 7 bases and J by 8 bases. DNA of the CDR3: TGTGCCAGCACCATGGACAGGGGGGACACCATATATTTT. It encodes CASTMDRGDTIYF.

CDR3 DNA sequence: TGTGCCAGCTCGCGACAGGGTACTTCGGACGAGCAGTACTTC. It encodes CASSRQGTSDEQYF. V usage is TRBV18 and J usage is TRBJ2-7; 7 bases line up with TRBD1. CDR1 and CDR2 from the germline V gene are KGHSH and LQKENI. The V and J ends lost 6 bases and 5 bases, in that order; junction bases with no gene match: 10. This CDR3 comprises 14 residues.

This clonotype appeared many times. The gene calls are TRBV12-3 or TRBV12-4 and TRBJ2-3; 12 positions match TRBD2. This CDR3 contains 14 residues. V trimming: 5 bases; J trimming: 5 bases; junction bases outside the gene matches: 2. Here the CDR3 reads CASSPSGGGDTQYF. DNA for the CDR3: TGTGCCAGCAGTCCTAGCGGGGGGGGAGATACGCAGTATTTT.

This clonotype was seen more than once but under ten times. The chain links TRBV5-5 to TRBJ1-4; 8 bases line up with TRBD1. CDR1 is SGHKS, CDR2 YYEKEE, per germline (reference sequence). This CDR3 comprises 15 residues. V gave up 4 bases and J gave up 5 bases; unmatched junction bases: 7. In DNA form, the CDR3 reads TGTGCCAGCAGCGATTATCGGACAGGGAATGAAAAACTGTTTTTT. This encodes CASSDYRTGNEKLFF.

There are a few counts of this clonotype. The chain links TRBV29-1 to TRBJ2-5, with D possibly being TRBD1 (5 bases). This CDR3 region has 13 residues. V lost 3 bases to trimming and J lost 2 bases, with 10 bases between them. Per the germline V gene, CDR1 is SQVTM and CDR2 is ANQGSEA. The CDR3 here is CSVEGQGQETQYF. CDR3 DNA: TGCAGCGTTGAGGGCCAGGGTCAAGAGACCCAGTACTTC.

This clonotype was recorded a few times. The chain has TRBV12-3 or TRBV12-4 and TRBJ2-5; 7 positions agree with TRBD2. Unmatched junction bases numbered 3, after V lost 4 bases and J lost 1 base. This CDR3 contains 14 residues. The CDR3 protein is CASSWGGIQETQYF. CDR3 in DNA: TGTGCCAGCAGTTGGGGGGGGATCCAAGAGACCCAGTACTTC.

V is TRBV5-8 and J is TRBJ1-4; D gene ambiguous. The CDR3 length is 15 residues. Germline-derived CDR1 and CDR2 are SGHTS and YDEGEE. Trimming removed 7 bases at V and 2 bases at J, with 15 bases between. CDR3 DNA: TGTGCCAGCGGACCGCCCGGACCCACTAATGAAAAACTGTTTTTT. It yields the protein CASGPPGPTNEKLFF. The full variable domain, completed using reference TRBV5-8 and TRBJ1-4, is EAGVTQSPTHLIKTRGQQATLRCSPISGHTSVYWYQQALGLGLQFLLWYDEGEERNRGNFPPRFSGRQFPNYSSELNVNALELEDSALYLCASGPPGPTNEKLFFGSGTQLSVL.

This clonotype was observed a handful of times. The CDR3 DNA follows: TGTGCCAGCAGTTTAGCGGGACTAGCTCAATACGAGCAGTACTTC. Its translation: CASSLAGLAQYEQYF. The chain uses TRBV27 and TRBJ2-7; TRBD2 aligns across 9 bases. Looked up from germline, CDR1 is MNHEY and CDR2 is SMNVEV (reference sequence). The trim removed 2 bases at V and 4 bases at J, leaving 6 bases unmatched. This CDR3 has 15 amino acids.

At least ten counts were recorded for this clonotype. The V gene is TRBV5-6, the J gene TRBJ1-5; D not resolved. V gave up 1 base and J gave up 4 bases, with 12 bases separating them. The CDR3 has 15 amino acids. The germline gives CDR1 SGHDT, CDR2 YYEEEE. CDR3 in DNA: TGTGCCAGCAGCTTGAGGCGGACCCGGAATCAGCCCCAGCATTTT. Translating gives CASSLRRTRNQPQHF.

This clonotype was recorded at least ten times. The CDR3 region has the DNA TGTGCCAGCAGCTTAGGAAGCCGGGTCCTGACTTTC. It encodes CASSLGSRVLTF. J is TRBJ2-6 and V is TRBV11-2; D gene ambiguous. CDR3 length: 12 amino acids. CDR1 is SGHAT, CDR2 FQNNGV, per germline. V was cut by 1 base and J by 13 bases, with 8 bases left in between.

Ten or more counts support this clonotype. The chain carries TRBV7-2 and TRBJ1-1; the D gene is possibly TRBD1 (5 bases). The V end lost 2 bases, the J end lost 4 bases, and 11 bases lay between the germline ends. Germline CDR1 reads SGHTA; CDR2 reads FQGNSA. The CDR3 totals 14 residues. This CDR3 is CASSLNSGSTEAFF. In DNA form, the CDR3 reads TGTGCCAGCAGCTTAAATTCAGGGAGCACTGAAGCTTTCTTT.

This clonotype was picked up many times. In DNA, the CDR3 is TGTGCCAGCAGCACGGGACAGGGGGCAAGGCAGTTCTTC. Its protein product is CASSTGQGARQFF. This rearrangement joins TRBV28 to TRBJ2-1; 12 nucleotides match TRBD1. V trimming: 6 bases; J trimming: 12 bases; junction bases outside the gene matches: 6. In germline, CDR1 is MDHEN, CDR2 SYDVKM. The CDR3 has 13 residues.

The sample holds a few counts of this clonotype. The rearrangement links TRBV6-1 to TRBJ2-7; D is unresolved. Trimming stripped 2 bases from V and 6 bases from J, with 8 bases between. This CDR3 contains 12 residues. Germline-derived CDR1 and CDR2 are MNHNS and SASEGT. The CDR3 protein is CASSERRVEQYF. CDR3 bases: TGTGCCAGCAGTGAACGCCGGGTCGAGCAGTACTTC.

This clonotype was observed at least ten times. The genes are TRBV7-2 and TRBJ1-5; D not certain. The CDR3 loop spans 15 amino acids. V was pared by 4 bases and J by 4 bases, with 14 bases between. Germline V gene sequence: CDR1 SGHTA, CDR2 FQGNSA. This CDR3 is CASSSPGGGNQPQHF. The CDR3 DNA sequence: TGTGCCAGCAGCTCCCCCGGAGGCGGGAATCAGCCCCAGCATTTT.